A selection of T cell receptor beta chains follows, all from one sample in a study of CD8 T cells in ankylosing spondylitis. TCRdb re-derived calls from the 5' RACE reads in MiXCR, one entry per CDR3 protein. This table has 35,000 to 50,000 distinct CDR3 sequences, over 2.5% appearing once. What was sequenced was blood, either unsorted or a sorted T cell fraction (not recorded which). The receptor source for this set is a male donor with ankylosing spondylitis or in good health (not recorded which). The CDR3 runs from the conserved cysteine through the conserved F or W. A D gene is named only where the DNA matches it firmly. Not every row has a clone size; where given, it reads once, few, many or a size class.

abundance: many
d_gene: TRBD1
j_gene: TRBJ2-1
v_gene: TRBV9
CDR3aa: CASSVGGRGLLDNEQFF
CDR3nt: TGTGCCAGCAGCGTAGGCGGAAGGGGGCTCTTGGACAATGAGCAGTTCTTC

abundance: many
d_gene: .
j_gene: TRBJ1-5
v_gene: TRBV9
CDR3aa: CASSVGGIGNQPQHF
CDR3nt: TGTGCCAGCAGCGTGGGCGGGATCGGCAATCAGCCCCAGCATTTT

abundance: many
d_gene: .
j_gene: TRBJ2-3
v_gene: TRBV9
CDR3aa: CASSVIGRSTDTQYF
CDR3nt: TGTGCCAGCAGCGTAATCGGGAGAAGCACAGATACGCAGTATTTT

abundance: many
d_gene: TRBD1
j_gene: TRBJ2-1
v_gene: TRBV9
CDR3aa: CASSVSGQSNNEQFF
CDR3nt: TGTGCCAGCAGCGTATCGGGACAGAGCAACAATGAGCAGTTCTTC

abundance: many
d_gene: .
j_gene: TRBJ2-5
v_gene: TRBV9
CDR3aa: CASSVEPGTETQYF
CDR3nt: TGTGCCAGCAGCGTAGAACCAGGGACAGAGACCCAGTACTTC

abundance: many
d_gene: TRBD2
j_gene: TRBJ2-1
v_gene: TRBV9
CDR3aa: CASSAPLIAGVYNEQFF
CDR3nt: TGTGCCAGCAGCGCCCCTCTCATAGCGGGAGTCTACAATGAGCAGTTCTTC

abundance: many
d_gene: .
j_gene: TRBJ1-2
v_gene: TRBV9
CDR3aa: CASSLDSRYGYTF
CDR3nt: TGTGCCAGCAGCTTAGACAGCCGCTATGGCTACACCTTC

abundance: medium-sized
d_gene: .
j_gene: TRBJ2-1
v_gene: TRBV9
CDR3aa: CASSVVGSSYNEQFF
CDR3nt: TGTGCCAGCAGCGTAGTAGGCAGCTCCTACAATGAGCAGTTCTTC

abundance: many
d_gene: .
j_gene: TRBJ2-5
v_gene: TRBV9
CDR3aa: CASSSRPKETQYF
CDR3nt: TGTGCCAGCAGCTCCCGTCCGAAAGAGACCCAGTACTTC

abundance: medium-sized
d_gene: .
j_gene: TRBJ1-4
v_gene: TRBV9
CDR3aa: CASSVSVLRANEKLFF
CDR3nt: TGTGCCAGCAGCGTTTCGGTTCTTCGGGCTAATGAAAAACTGTTTTTT

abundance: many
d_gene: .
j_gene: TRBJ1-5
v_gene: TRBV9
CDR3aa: CASSVDPFSNQPQHF
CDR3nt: TGTGCCAGCAGCGTAGATCCGTTTAGCAATCAGCCCCAGCATTTT

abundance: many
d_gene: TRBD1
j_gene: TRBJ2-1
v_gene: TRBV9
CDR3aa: CASSVWDSSYNEQFF
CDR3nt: TGTGCCAGCAGCGTATGGGACAGCTCCTACAATGAGCAGTTCTTC

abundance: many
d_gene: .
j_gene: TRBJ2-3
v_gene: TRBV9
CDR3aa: CASSLLSQGTDTQYF
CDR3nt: TGTGCCAGCAGTCTTCTCTCCCAGGGCACAGATACGCAGTATTTT

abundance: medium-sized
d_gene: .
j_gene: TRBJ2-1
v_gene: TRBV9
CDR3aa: CASSVATSNEQFF
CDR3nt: TGTGCCAGCAGCGTAGCTACTTCCAATGAGCAGTTCTTC

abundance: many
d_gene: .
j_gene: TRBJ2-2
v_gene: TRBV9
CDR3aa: CASSAVGQLAGELFF
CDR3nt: TGTGCCAGCAGCGCCGTAGGACAGTTGGCCGGGGAGCTGTTTTTT

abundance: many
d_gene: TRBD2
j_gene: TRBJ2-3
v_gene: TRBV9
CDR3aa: CASSVGPVGRGDTDTQYF
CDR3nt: TGTGCCAGCAGCGTAGGGCCCGTCGGGCGGGGGGACACAGATACGCAGTATTTT

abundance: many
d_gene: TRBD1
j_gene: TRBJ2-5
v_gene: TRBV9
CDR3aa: CASSVSQGAETQYF
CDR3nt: TGTGCCAGCAGCGTTTCACAGGGGGCAGAGACCCAGTACTTC

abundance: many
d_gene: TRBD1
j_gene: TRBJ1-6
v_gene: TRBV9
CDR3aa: CASSVQEGAYSPLHF
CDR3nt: TGTGCCAGCAGCGTACAAGAGGGGGCCTATTCACCCCTCCACTTT

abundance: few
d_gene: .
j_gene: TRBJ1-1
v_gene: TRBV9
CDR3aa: CASSGGRTDPWSHTEAFF
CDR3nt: TGTGCCAGCAGCGGGGGCAGGACTGACCCTTGGAGTCACACTGAAGCTTTCTTT

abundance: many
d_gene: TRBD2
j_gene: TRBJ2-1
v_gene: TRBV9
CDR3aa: CASSVVSGGAWNEQFF
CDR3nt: TGTGCCAGCAGCGTAGTGAGCGGGGGGGCCTGGAATGAGCAGTTCTTC

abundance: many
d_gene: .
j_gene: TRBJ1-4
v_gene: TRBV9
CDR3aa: CASSPGTVNEKLFF
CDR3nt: TGTGCCAGCAGCCCTGGGACGGTTAATGAAAAACTGTTTTTT

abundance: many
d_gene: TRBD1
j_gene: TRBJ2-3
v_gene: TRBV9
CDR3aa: CASSVATGTGRTDTQYF
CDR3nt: TGTGCCAGCAGCGTAGCTACAGGGACAGGACGCACAGATACGCAGTATTTT

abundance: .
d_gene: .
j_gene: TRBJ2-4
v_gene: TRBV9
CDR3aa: CASSVGRGFGGVGAKNIQYF
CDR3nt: TGTGCCAGCAGCGTGGGTAGAGGTTTTGGCGGGGTCGGGGCCAAAAACATTCAGTACTTC

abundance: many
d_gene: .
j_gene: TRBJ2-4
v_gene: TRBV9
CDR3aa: CASSVEGLAKNIQYF
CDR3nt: TGTGCCAGCAGCGTCGAGGGACTAGCCAAAAACATTCAGTACTTC

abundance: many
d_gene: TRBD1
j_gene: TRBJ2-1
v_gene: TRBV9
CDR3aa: CASSVGTGWWEQFF
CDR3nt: TGTGCCAGCAGCGTAGGGACAGGGTGGTGGGAGCAGTTCTTC

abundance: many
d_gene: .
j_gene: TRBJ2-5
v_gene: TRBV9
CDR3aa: CASSVGNQETQYF
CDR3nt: TGTGCCAGCAGCGTAGGTAACCAAGAGACCCAGTACTTC

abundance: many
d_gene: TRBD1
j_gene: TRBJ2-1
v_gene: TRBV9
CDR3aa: CASSVGTGLYNEQFF
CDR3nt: TGTGCCAGCAGCGTAGGGACAGGTTTATACAATGAGCAGTTCTTC

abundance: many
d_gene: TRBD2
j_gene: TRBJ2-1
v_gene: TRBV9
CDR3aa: CASSAGGLAGYNEQFF
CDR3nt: TGTGCCAGCAGCGCGGGAGGACTAGCAGGCTACAATGAGCAGTTCTTC

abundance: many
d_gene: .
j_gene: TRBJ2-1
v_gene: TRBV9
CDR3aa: CASSVAAYSSQFF
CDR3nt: TGTGCCAGCAGCGTAGCCGCCTATAGTAGCCAGTTCTTC

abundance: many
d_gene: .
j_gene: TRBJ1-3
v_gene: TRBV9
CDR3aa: CASSVAGASGNTIYF
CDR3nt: TGTGCCAGCAGCGTAGCTGGGGCCTCTGGAAACACCATATATTTT

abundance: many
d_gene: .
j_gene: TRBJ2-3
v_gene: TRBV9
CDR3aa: CASSPRSQSDTQYF
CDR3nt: TGTGCCAGCAGCCCCCGGTCCCAGTCCGATACGCAGTATTTT

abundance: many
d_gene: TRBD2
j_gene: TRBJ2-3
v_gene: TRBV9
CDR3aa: CASSAGTSGGAPTDTQYF
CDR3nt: TGTGCCAGCAGCGCCGGGACTAGCGGGGGGGCCCCCACAGATACGCAGTATTTT

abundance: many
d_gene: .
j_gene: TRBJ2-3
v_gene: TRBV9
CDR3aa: CASSPVGGTDTQYF
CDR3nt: TGTGCCAGCAGCCCCGTTGGGGGCACAGATACGCAGTATTTT

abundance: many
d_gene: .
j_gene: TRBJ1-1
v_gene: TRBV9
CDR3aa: CASSTKDNIYEAFF
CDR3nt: TGTGCCAGCAGCACAAAAGACAACATCTATGAAGCTTTCTTT

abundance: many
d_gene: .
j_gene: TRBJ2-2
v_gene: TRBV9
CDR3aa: CASSDRAGPNTGELFF
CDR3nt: TGTGCCAGCAGCGATCGAGCGGGCCCGAACACCGGGGAGCTGTTTTTT

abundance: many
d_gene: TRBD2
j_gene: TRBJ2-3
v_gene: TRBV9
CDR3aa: CASSGPSGAHTDTQYF
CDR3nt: TGTGCCAGCAGCGGGCCGAGCGGGGCCCACACAGATACGCAGTATTTT

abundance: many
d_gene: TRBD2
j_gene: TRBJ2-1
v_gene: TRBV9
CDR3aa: CASSVGAGGGRNEQFF
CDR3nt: TGTGCCAGCAGCGTAGGGGCCGGGGGGGGTCGTAATGAGCAGTTCTTC

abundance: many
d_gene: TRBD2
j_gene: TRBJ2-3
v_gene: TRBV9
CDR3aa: CASSALAVSTDTQYF
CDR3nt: TGTGCCAGCAGCGCCCTAGCGGTGAGCACAGATACGCAGTATTTT

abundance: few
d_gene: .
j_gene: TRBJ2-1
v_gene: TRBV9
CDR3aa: CASSVALASTYNEQFF
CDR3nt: TGTGCCAGCAGCGTAGCCCTAGCTTCTACCTACAATGAGCAGTTCTTC

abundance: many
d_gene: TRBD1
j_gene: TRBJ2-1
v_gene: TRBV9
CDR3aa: CASTPRQGQDNEQFF
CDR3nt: TGTGCCAGCACCCCTCGACAGGGCCAAGACAATGAGCAGTTCTTC